The rows below give T cell receptor beta chains drawn from one sample of a study of cytomegalovirus exposure and HLA in healthy donors. Clones were sequenced by immunoSEQ multiplex PCR, and TCRdb holds only the in-frame ones, with some missing. The sample has some 150,000 clones, about three quarters seen once. The sequenced sample consisted of PBMCs. The receptors come from a young woman in good health and CMV-seronegative. Both conserved end residues are part of each CDR3. A D gene is named only where the DNA matches it firmly. Where a row states a size, it is once, few, many or the class of an expanded clone; other rows omit it.

size,V,D,length,J,CDR3,DNA
NA,TRBV7-9,TRBD1,16,TRBJ2-2,CASKKAGQGNTGELFF,TGTGCCAGCAAAAAGGCTGGACAGGGGAACACCGGGGAGCTGTTTTTT
once,TRBV5-4,TRBD2,13,TRBJ2-2,CASSQRGDRELFF,TGTGCCAGCAGCCAGCGGGGGGATAGGGAGCTGTTTTTT
NA,TRBV10-3,TRBD1,14,TRBJ2-1,CATIGQGANNEQFF,TGTGCCACCATCGGACAGGGGGCGAACAATGAGCAGTTCTTC
NA,TRBV29-1,NA,14,TRBJ2-7,CSVVDKAGRYEQYF,TGCAGCGTTGTCGATAAGGCGGGCCGCTACGAGCAGTACTTC
few,TRBV4-3,NA,16,TRBJ1-4,CASSQRTAATNEKLFF,TGCGCCAGCAGCCAACGGACAGCTGCAACTAATGAAAAACTGTTTTTT
NA,TRBV11-1,TRBD1,14,TRBJ1-2,CASSSGTGVYGYTF,TGTGCCAGCAGCTCCGGGACAGGGGTCTATGGCTACACCTTC
NA,TRBV7-6,NA,13,TRBJ1-1,CASSADGDTEAFF,TGTGCCAGCAGCGCGGACGGGGACACTGAAGCTTTCTTT
NA,TRBV4-3,TRBD1,14,TRBJ1-1,CASSSGTVNTEAFF,TGCGCCAGCAGCTCCGGGACAGTGAACACTGAAGCTTTCTTT
NA,TRBV19,TRBD2,16,TRBJ2-2,CASSVGAGGNTGELFF,TGTGCCAGTAGTGTAGGAGCGGGAGGGAACACCGGGGAGCTGTTTTTT
once,TRBV7-9,NA,14,TRBJ2-3,CASSSTGPTDTQYF,TGTGCCAGCAGCTCGACAGGCCCCACAGATACGCAGTATTTT
few,TRBV30,NA,12,TRBJ1-1,CAWSQSNTEAFF,TGTGCCTGGAGTCAGTCGAACACTGAAGCTTTCTTT
few,TRBV9,NA,13,TRBJ2-7,CASSVGQGGEQYF,TGTGCCAGCAGCGTAGGGCAGGGAGGCGAGCAGTACTTC
few,TRBV7-2,NA,14,TRBJ1-6,CASSTGLEGSPLHF,TGTGCCAGCAGCACGGGCCTGGAGGGTTCACCCCTCCACTTT
NA,TRBV25-1,TRBD2,13,TRBJ2-5,CASRIGGVETQYF,TGTGCCAGCAGGATCGGGGGGGTGGAGACCCAGTACTTC
NA,TRBV7-8,NA,14,TRBJ2-3,CASSLVGGTDTQYF,TGTGCCAGCAGCTTAGTCGGAGGCACAGATACGCAGTATTTT
NA,TRBV4-1,NA,15,TRBJ1-4,CASSQDRGLGEKLFF,TGCGCCAGCAGCCAAGATCGGGGGTTAGGTGAAAAACTGTTTTTT
NA,TRBV5-5,TRBD1,14,TRBJ1-1,CASSAQGADTEAFF,TGTGCCAGCAGCGCACAGGGGGCGGACACTGAAGCTTTCTTT
NA,TRBV2,NA,14,TRBJ1-4,CASSGAGFNEKLFF,TGTGCCAGCAGTGGCGCGGGATTTAATGAAAAACTGTTTTTT
NA,TRBV11-2,NA,13,TRBJ1-1,CASSSRRGSEAFF,TGTGCCAGCAGCTCCCGGCGGGGCAGTGAAGCTTTCTTT
NA,TRBV28,NA,15,TRBJ2-2,CASSFGTLHTGELFF,TGTGCCAGCAGTTTCGGGACTCTACACACCGGGGAGCTGTTTTTT
few,TRBV28,TRBD1,14,TRBJ1-4,CASSQGQGREKLFF,TGTGCCAGCAGTCAGGGACAGGGGCGAGAAAAACTGTTTTTT
NA,TRBV5-6,TRBD2,17,TRBJ2-1,CASSLFVAGGFGDEQFF,TGTGCCAGCAGCTTGTTCGTAGCGGGAGGCTTTGGCGATGAGCAGTTCTTC
NA,TRBV7-9,NA,14,TRBJ1-4,CASSLDVGSSLLFF,TGTGCCAGCAGCTTAGACGTAGGGAGCAGTCTACTGTTTTTT
NA,TRBV7-2,NA,12,TRBJ1-5,CASSLDGGPQHF,TGTGCCAGCAGCTTAGACGGGGGGCCCCAGCATTTT
NA,TRBV5-1,NA,16,TRBJ2-6,CASSASAISGANVLTF,TGCGCCAGCAGCGCCAGCGCGATATCTGGGGCCAACGTCCTGACTTTC
NA,TRBV7-2,NA,12,TRBJ2-1,CASSLNPETGFF,TGTGCCAGCAGCCTAAACCCAGAAACGGGGTTCTTC
NA,TRBV4-2,TRBD2,16,TRBJ2-3,CASSQGQLAATDMQYF,TGTGCCAGCAGCCAAGGTCAACTAGCGGCTACAGATATGCAGTATTTT
NA,TRBV11-2,TRBD1,16,TRBJ1-1,CASSNWTGGKGAEAFF,TGTGCCAGCAGCAACTGGACAGGGGGAAAAGGCGCTGAAGCTTTCTTT
NA,TRBV18,TRBD1,13,TRBJ2-5,CASSTGDAETQYF,TGTGCCAGCTCTACAGGGGACGCGGAGACCCAGTACTTC
NA,TRBV5-1,NA,13,TRBJ1-5,CASSLTGNQPQHF,TGCGCCAGCAGCTTAACAGGGAATCAGCCCCAGCATTTT
few,TRBV2,TRBD1,16,TRBJ1-1,CASSAGQGTGNTEAFF,TGTGCCAGCAGTGCAGGACAGGGAACAGGGAACACTGAAGCTTTCTTT
NA,TRBV5-1,NA,15,TRBJ2-1,CASNSGEKSYNEQFF,TGCGCCAGCAATTCAGGGGAAAAATCCTACAATGAGCAGTTCTTC
NA,TRBV10-3,TRBD1,14,TRBJ1-2,CAITDLSGGYGYTF,TGTGCCATCACCGACCTCTCAGGGGGATATGGCTACACCTTC
NA,TRBV30,TRBD1,16,TRBJ1-2,CAWRGGQGRSNYGYTF,TGTGCCTGGAGAGGCGGACAGGGGCGATCTAACTATGGCTACACCTTC
NA,TRBV29-1,TRBD2,16,TRBJ2-7,CSARLSVGTSADEQYF,TGCAGCGCCAGACTGTCTGTGGGGACTAGTGCGGACGAGCAGTACTTC
NA,TRBV5-1,TRBD1,15,TRBJ2-7,CASSLWQGASYEQYF,TGCGCCAGCAGCTTGTGGCAGGGGGCCTCCTACGAGCAGTACTTC
NA,TRBV28,NA,15,TRBJ2-7,CASSSGGARSYEQYF,TGTGCCAGCAGCTCCGGAGGGGCCAGAAGCTACGAGCAGTACTTC
NA,TRBV11-2,TRBD2,14,TRBJ2-5,CASSLLAGQETQYF,TGTGCCAGCAGCCTTCTAGCGGGGCAAGAGACCCAGTACTTC
NA,TRBV2,TRBD1,15,TRBJ2-7,CASSDLGQEMSEQYF,TGTGCCAGCAGTGATCTAGGACAGGAGATGAGCGAGCAGTACTTC
NA,TRBV19,NA,13,TRBJ2-5,CAGSPRDWETQYF,TGTGCCGGTAGTCCGCGGGACTGGGAGACCCAGTACTTC
NA,TRBV30,NA,11,TRBJ2-5,CAWSVEETQYF,TGTGCCTGGAGTGTAGAGGAGACCCAGTACTTC
NA,TRBV18,TRBD1,13,TRBJ1-4,CASSPMDREKLFF,TGTGCCAGCTCACCAATGGACAGGGAAAAACTGTTTTTT
NA,TRBV2,TRBD2,16,TRBJ2-1,CASSGGSGARYNEQFF,TGTGCCAGCAGTGGAGGTAGCGGGGCGAGATACAATGAGCAGTTCTTC
NA,TRBV5-1,TRBD1,13,TRBJ1-3,CASRQGAGNTIYF,TGCGCCAGCAGACAGGGGGCTGGAAACACCATATATTTT
few,TRBV28,TRBD2,15,TRBJ2-2,CASSNRGANTGELFF,TGTGCCAGCAGTAACCGGGGGGCGAACACCGGGGAGCTGTTTTTT
NA,TRBV7-9,NA,13,TRBJ2-3,CASSLRGSDTQYF,TGTGCCAGCAGCTTAAGGGGATCGGATACGCAGTATTTT
few,TRBV5-6,TRBD2,16,TRBJ2-2,CASSSGLAQNTGELFF,TGTGCCAGCAGCTCAGGACTAGCGCAGAACACCGGGGAGCTGTTTTTT
few,TRBV4-1,TRBD1,14,TRBJ1-4,CASNYPGTGEKLFF,TGCGCCAGCAATTACCCCGGGACAGGTGAAAAACTGTTTTTT
NA,TRBV28,TRBD1,17,TRBJ1-6,CASSRGQGRFTNSPLHF,TGTGCCAGCAGTCGCGGACAGGGAAGGTTTACTAATTCACCCCTCCACTTT
NA,TRBV13,NA,16,TRBJ2-7,CASSSRWTANSYEQYF,TGTGCCAGCAGCTCACGGTGGACAGCCAACTCCTACGAGCAGTACTTC
NA,TRBV6-6,TRBD1,15,TRBJ1-5,CASKRTGTSNQPQHF,TGTGCCAGCAAAAGGACAGGCACCTCCAATCAGCCCCAGCATTTT